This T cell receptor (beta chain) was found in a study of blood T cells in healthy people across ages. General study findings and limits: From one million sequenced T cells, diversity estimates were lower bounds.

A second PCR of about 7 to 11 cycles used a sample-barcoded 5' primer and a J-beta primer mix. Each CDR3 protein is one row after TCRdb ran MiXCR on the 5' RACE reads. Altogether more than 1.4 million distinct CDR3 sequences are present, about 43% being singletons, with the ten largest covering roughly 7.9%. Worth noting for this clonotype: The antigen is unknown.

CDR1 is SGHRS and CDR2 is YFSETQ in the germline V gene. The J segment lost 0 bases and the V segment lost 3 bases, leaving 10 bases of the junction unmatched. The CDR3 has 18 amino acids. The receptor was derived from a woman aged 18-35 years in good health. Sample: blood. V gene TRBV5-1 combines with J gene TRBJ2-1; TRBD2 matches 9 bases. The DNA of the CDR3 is TGCGCCAGCAGCTCAAACGAACTAGCGGGTATCTCCTACAATGAGCAGTTCTTC. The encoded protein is CASSSNELAGISYNEQFF.